This TCR beta chain appears in the sequencing data of a study of blood T cell repertoires in COVID-19. Study at large: Acute-phase and convalescent COVID-19 samples originated in the United States, Italy and Spain.

V dropped 1 base and J dropped 0; count of bases not matched to a gene: 3. This CDR3 region has 15 residues. Germline V gene sequence: CDR1 LGHNA, CDR2 YSLEER. In the source study's methods: The authors estimated nucleated cell counts from reference gene primer amplification. Assay used: immunoSEQ multiplex PCR; TCRdb lists only in-frame clones, some missing. V, J and clone size are those of that table, while D and trimming were read from the DNA. The sample shows 20,000 to 25,000 clones, around 86% of them seen only once. Input material: peripheral blood. The origin of this receptor is a man aged 45-65 years with active COVID-19. The rearrangement uses TRBV4-3 and TRBJ2-7; the match to TRBD1 covers 7 bases. DNA for the CDR3: TGCGCCAGCAGCCAAGGGACAGGACGCTCCTACGAGCAGTACTTC. Amino acid sequence: CASSQGTGRSYEQYF.